A single sample is the source of the 8 T cell receptor beta chains below, sequenced in a study of blood T cells in healthy people across ages. Primers used in a second PCR of roughly 7 to 12 cycles were a sample-barcoded 5' primer and a J-beta primer mix. MiXCR was run by TCRdb on the 5' RACE reads, yielding one entry per CDR3 protein. The table records around 800,000 distinct CDR3 sequences, around 45% of them present only once. Sequenced: blood. Receptor source: a man in his sixties in good health.

J is TRBJ1-6 and V is TRBV12-3 or TRBV12-4; 8 bases map to TRBD1. V was clipped by 5 bases and J by 8 bases; unmatched bases: 5. The CDR3 is 14 amino acids. Here the CDR3 reads CASSGQGGDSPLHF. In DNA form, the CDR3 reads TGTGCCAGCAGTGGACAGGGCGGGGATTCACCCCTCCACTTT.

For this clonotype: One junction end does not reproduce the germline sequence, and a read error may be involved. The chain carries TRBV4-1 and TRBJ2-3; no reliable D call. Germline V lookup: CDR1 MGHRA, CDR2 YSYEKL. CDR3 length: 14 residues. CDR3 in amino acids: CASNQEGTPDTQYF. The CDR3 nucleotides are TGCGCCAGCAACCAAGAAGGCACTCCTGATACGCAGTATTTT.

This clonotype appeared a few times. The chain joins TRBV12-3 or TRBV12-4 to TRBJ2-7; TRBD2 might be the D (6 bases). CDR3 size: 13 residues. The V end lost 5 bases, the J end lost 6 bases, and 14 bases lay between the germline ends. CDR3: CASSVGGGGEQYF. CDR3 sequence (DNA): TGTGCCAGCAGTGTGGGGGGTGGTGGCGAGCAGTACTTC.

This clonotype has only a few counts. The chain has TRBV5-1 and TRBJ2-1, with TRBD2 identical over 9 bases. Per the germline V gene, CDR1 is SGHRS and CDR2 is YFSETQ. The CDR3 is made up of 15 amino acids. V gave up 0 bases and J gave up 5 bases; unmatched junction bases: 3. This CDR3 is CASSLVVAGDNEQFF. The CDR3 DNA reads as TGCGCCAGCAGCTTGGTAGTAGCGGGGGACAATGAGCAGTTCTTC.

This clonotype was found many times. The CDR3 sequence is CSARDARLAGNNSPLHF. DNA of the CDR3: TGCAGTGCTAGAGACGCTCGACTGGCGGGAAATAATTCACCCCTCCACTTT. This chain links TRBV20-1 with TRBJ1-6; D remains unclear. With 0 bases removed from V and 5 bases from J, the gap between germline ends came to 17 bases. Germline V gene sequence: CDR1 DFQATT, CDR2 SNEGSKA (reference sequence). The CDR3 is 17 residues long.

V is TRBV29-1 and J is TRBJ1-1; weak D call: TRBD1 (5 bases). The CDR3 sequence is 11 residues long. The germline V gene has CDR1 SQVTM and CDR2 ANQGSEA. The V gene lost 7 bases and the J gene lost 2 bases, with 8 bases spanning the gap. The CDR3 DNA is TGCAGCGCTGGGACTAACACTGAAGCTTTCTTT. The encoded protein is CSAGTNTEAFF.

The rearrangement uses TRBV25-1 and TRBJ2-2; tentatively, D is TRBD2 (6 bases). The CDR3 is 14 residues long. Per the germline V gene, CDR1 is MGHDK and CDR2 is SYGVNS. V was pared by 1 base and J by 6 bases, with 9 bases between. The CDR3 nucleotides are TGTGCCAGCAGTGAATGGTCGGGGGCCGGGGAGCTGTTTTTT. This sequence encodes CASSEWSGAGELFF.

The gene calls are TRBV18 and TRBJ1-2; 7 nucleotides agree with TRBD1. The trim removed 5 bases at V and 2 bases at J, leaving 8 bases unmatched. The length of the CDR3 is 15 residues. Germline CDR1 is KGHSH and CDR2 is LQKENI. The CDR3: CASSINPGQNYGYTF. CDR3 in DNA: TGTGCCAGCTCAATCAATCCGGGACAGAACTATGGCTACACCTTC.